These 5 T cell receptor beta chains were all obtained from the same sample, sequenced in a study of T cell responses to AZD1222 COVID-19 vaccine. Sequencing was performed with immunoSEQ multiplex PCR; in TCRdb, only in-frame clones are kept and a portion is missing. In the table there are some 15,000 clones, less than 90% of which are singletons. The sequencing used peripheral blood, collected 28 days after the second AZD1222 dose. The receptors here all came from an adult who received the AZD1222 COVID-19 vaccine.

The V call is TRBV29-1, the J call TRBJ1-2, with 7 bases fitting TRBD1. CDR1 and CDR2 (germline): SQVTM, ANQGSEA. V shed 6 bases, J shed 5 bases, and the junction held 12 bases outside the gene matches. The length of the CDR3 is 14 residues. The CDR3 DNA follows: TGCAGCGTCAGGCTTCCGGGACAGACATATGGCTACACCTTC. Translated, it gives CSVRLPGQTYGYTF.

The CDR3 nucleotides read TGTGCCAGCAGCCAGGCCGGGGGGAACACTGAAGCTTTCTTT. Translated: CASSQAGGNTEAFF. The chain is built from TRBV7-3 and TRBJ1-1; tentatively, D is TRBD1 (5 bases). V was clipped by 5 bases and J by 1 base, with 11 bases between them. Per the germline V gene, CDR1 is SGHTA and CDR2 is FQGTGA. This CDR3 has 14 residues.

The rearrangement joins TRBV5-1 to TRBJ2-7, with TRBD1 identical over 9 bases. Germline lookup yields CDR1 SGHRS and CDR2 YFSETQ. V was pared by 5 bases and J by 6 bases, with 3 bases of the junction left unmatched. The CDR3 contains 12 residues. The CDR3 DNA reads TGCGCCAGCAGGTCGGACAGGGGCGAGCAGTACTTC. It encodes CASRSDRGEQYF.

The chain is built from TRBV9 and TRBJ2-1; 11 positions agree with TRBD2. CDR1 is SGDLS, CDR2 YYNGEE, per germline. V lost 3 bases and J lost 3; bases outside the gene matches: 2. CDR3 length: 15 amino acids. Written as DNA, the CDR3 is TGTGCCAGCAGCGGAGGGACTAGCGGCTACAATGAGCAGTTCTTC. Translated, it gives CASSGGTSGYNEQFF.

The chain couples TRBV12-3 or TRBV12-4 to TRBJ1-1; possibly TRBD1 for D (5 bases). Between the trimmed V and J ends, which lost 8 bases and 3 bases, there was a span of 10 bases. This CDR3 spans 12 amino acids. This chain's CDR3 is CASSWGDTEAFF. CDR3 nucleotide sequence: TGTGCCAGCTCATGGGGGGACACTGAAGCTTTCTTT.